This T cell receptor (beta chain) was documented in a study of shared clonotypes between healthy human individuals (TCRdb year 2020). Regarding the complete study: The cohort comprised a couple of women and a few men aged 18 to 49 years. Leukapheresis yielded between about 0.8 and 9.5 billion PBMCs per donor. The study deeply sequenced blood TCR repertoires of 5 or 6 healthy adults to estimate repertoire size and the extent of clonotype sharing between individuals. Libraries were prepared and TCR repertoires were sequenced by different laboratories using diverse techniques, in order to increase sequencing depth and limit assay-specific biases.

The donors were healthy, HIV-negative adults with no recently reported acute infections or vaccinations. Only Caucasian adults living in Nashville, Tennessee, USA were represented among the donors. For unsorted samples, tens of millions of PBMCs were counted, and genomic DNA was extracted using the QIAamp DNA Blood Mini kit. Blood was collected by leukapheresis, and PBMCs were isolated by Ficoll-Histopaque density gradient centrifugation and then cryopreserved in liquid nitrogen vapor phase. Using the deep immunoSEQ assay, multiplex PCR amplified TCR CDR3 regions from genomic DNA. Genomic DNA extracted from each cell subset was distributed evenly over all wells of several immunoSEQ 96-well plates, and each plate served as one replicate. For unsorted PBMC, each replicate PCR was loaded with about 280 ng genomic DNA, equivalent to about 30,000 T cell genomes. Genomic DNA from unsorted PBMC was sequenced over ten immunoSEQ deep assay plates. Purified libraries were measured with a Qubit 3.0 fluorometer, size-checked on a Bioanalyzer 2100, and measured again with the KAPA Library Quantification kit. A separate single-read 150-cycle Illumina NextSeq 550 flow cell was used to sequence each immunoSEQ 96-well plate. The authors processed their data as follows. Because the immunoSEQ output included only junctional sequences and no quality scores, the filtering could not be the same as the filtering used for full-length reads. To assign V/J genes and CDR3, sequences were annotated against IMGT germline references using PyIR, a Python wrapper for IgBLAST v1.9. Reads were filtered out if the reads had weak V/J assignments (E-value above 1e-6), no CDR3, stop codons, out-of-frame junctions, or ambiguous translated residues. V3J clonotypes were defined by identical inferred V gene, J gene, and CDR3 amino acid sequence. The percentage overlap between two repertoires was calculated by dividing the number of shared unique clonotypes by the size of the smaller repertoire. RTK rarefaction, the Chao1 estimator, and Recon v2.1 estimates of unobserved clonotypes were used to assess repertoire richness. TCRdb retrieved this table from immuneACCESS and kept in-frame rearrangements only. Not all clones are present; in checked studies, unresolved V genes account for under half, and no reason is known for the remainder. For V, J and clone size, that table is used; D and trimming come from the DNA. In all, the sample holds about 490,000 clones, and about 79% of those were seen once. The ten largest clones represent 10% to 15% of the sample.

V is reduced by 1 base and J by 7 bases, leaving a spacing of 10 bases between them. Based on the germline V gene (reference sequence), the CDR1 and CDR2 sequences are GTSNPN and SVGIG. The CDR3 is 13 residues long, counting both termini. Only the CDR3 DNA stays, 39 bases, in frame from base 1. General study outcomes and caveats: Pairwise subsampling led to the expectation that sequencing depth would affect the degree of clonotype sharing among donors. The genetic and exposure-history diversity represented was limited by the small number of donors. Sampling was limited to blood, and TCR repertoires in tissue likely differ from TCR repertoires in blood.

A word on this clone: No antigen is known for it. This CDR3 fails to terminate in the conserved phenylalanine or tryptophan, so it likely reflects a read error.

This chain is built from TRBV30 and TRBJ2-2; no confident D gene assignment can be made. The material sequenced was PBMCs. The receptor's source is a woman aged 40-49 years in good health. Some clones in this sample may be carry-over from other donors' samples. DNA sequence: TGTGCCTGGAGTGGCCGGCGTGTCGGGGAGCTGTTTCTT. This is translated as CAWSGRRVGELFL.